The rows below give T cell receptor beta chains drawn from one sample of a study of T-cell reconstitution after alpha-beta-depleted transplantation in children. TCRdb called the PCR reads again in MiXCR, with one record for every CDR3 protein. The sample comprises 600,000 to 700,000 distinct CDR3 sequences, around 12% of which are singletons, and approximately 0.8% rests with the top ten. Sequencing was performed on PBMCs, taken before TCRalphabeta/CD19-depleted stem cell transplant. The receptors come from a girl aged 2-10 years with congenital amegakaryocytic thrombocytopenia, due to receive a stem cell transplant. Both conserved end residues are part of each CDR3.

TRBJ2-7 | TRBV5-1 | CASSLTPGTGLLAYEQYF
TRBJ2-1 | TRBV10-3 | CAISVASQEQFF
TRBJ1-2 | TRBV7-3 | CASSLSRDRVPTF
TRBJ2-7 | TRBV20-1 | CSASNNYEQYF
TRBJ2-1 | TRBV27 | CASSIGGGSNEQFF
TRBJ2-3 | TRBV5-5 | CASSWKTSGTPLDTQYF
TRBJ2-7 | TRBV20-1 | CSLRDRGYEQYF
TRBJ2-7 | TRBV3-1 | CASSHRGEQYF
TRBJ1-1 | TRBV7-8 | CASSSVVENTEAFF
TRBJ2-3 | TRBV5-1 | CASSFRDYQTDTQYF
TRBJ2-7 | TRBV7-6 | CASSLKVRGKSGAMNEQYF
TRBJ2-3 | TRBV7-9 | CASSLIAHGTQYF